This T cell receptor beta chain derives from a study of shared clonotypes between healthy human individuals. Study-wide results and caveats: Naive subsets generally had larger estimated richness than memory subsets.

Repertoires were generated with immunoSEQ multiplex PCR, while TCRdb's copy carries only in-frame clones and drops some. Here the sample spans 2 million to 2.5 million clones, roughly 94% being singletons. Notes on this clone: As yet, its antigen is unknown.

The sample comprised naive CD4+ T cells sorted from blood. Subset: CD45RA+ positively selected. The clonotype originates from a man between 18 and 35 years old in good health.

The CDR3 here is CASSLGKVSGANVLTF. The CDR3, as DNA: TGTGCCAGCAGTTTAGGGAAGGTCTCTGGGGCCAACGTCCTGACTTTC. The chain combines TRBV28 with TRBJ2-6; D gene unclear. Trimming took 2 bases from V and 0 from J, leaving 8 bases between them. In germline, CDR1 is MDHEN, CDR2 SYDVKM. CDR3 length: 16 residues. The entire variable domain, with the rest obtained from reference TRBV28 and TRBJ2-6, is as follows: DVKVTQSSRYLVKRTGEKVFLECVQDMDHENMFWYRQDPGLGLRLIYFSYDVKMKEKGDIPEGYSVSREKKERFSLILESASTNQTSMYLCASSLGKVSGANVLTFGAGSRLTVL.